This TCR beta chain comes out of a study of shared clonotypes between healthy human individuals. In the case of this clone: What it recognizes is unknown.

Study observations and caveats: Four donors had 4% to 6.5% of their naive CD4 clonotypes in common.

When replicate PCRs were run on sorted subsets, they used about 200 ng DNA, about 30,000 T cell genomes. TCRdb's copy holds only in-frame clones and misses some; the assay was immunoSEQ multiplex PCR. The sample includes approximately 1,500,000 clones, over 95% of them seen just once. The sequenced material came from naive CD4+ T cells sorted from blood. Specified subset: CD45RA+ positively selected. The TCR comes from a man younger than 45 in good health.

The CDR3 DNA follows: TGCGCCAGCAGCCAAGGCCTTCTTGGGAACTCGTACCAAGAGACCCAGTACTTC. Translation gives CASSQGLLGNSYQETQYF. V gene TRBV4-1 combines with J gene TRBJ2-5; D is uncertain. The CDR3 has 18 residues. Germline V gene sequence: CDR1 MGHRA, CDR2 YSYEKL. The V and J ends lost 1 base and 0 bases respectively, with 18 bases between them.